This T cell receptor beta chain emerged from a study of identifying expanded T cells in peripheral blood. Study-wide findings and caveats: Variance in clone template counts between approximately 2-week samples significantly increased with total template count across all healthy donors.

Here immunoSEQ multiplex PCR was the method, and the copy in TCRdb shows in-frame clones only, minus some. The table has approximately 110,000 clones, roughly 89% seen once. Collection occurred without any documented infections or immune events in donors. Comments on this clone: Its specificity is unknown.

Material for sequencing was blood. The TCR originated in a person aged 18-69 years in good health.

CDR3 sequence (DNA): TGTGCCAGTAGTACCAAAAGACAGGGTTCTAGTGAAAAACTGTTTTTT. It is translated as CASSTKRQGSSEKLFF. The gene calls are TRBV19 and TRBJ1-4, with 7 bases matching TRBD1. Germline CDR1 and CDR2: LNHDA and SQIVND (reference sequence). The CDR3 is 16 residues long. J gave up 7 bases and V 4 bases, and 12 bases lay outside the gene matches.